These 21 T cell receptor beta chains were all obtained from the same sample, sequenced in a study of blood T cell repertoires in COVID-19. Sequencing used immunoSEQ multiplex PCR; TCRdb keeps in-frame clones, though not all of them. The sample has 80,000 to 100,000 clones, roughly 80% seen once. Sequencing was carried out using peripheral blood. Receptor source: an elderly woman with active or convalescent COVID-19.

This clone was observed a few times. V usage is TRBV7-2 and J usage is TRBJ2-1, with 12 bases aligning to TRBD2. J lost 7 bases, V lost 5 bases, and 6 bases had no gene match. The CDR3 contains 15 residues. CDR1 and CDR2 (germline): SGHTA, FQGNSA. CDR3 loop: CASSLTSGGWNEQFF. As DNA, the CDR3 is TGTGCCAGCAGCCTTACTAGCGGGGGGTGGAATGAGCAGTTCTTC.

The J gene is TRBJ2-7, the V gene TRBV10-3; D perhaps matches TRBD2 (6 bases). The V end lost 8 bases, the J end lost 9 bases, and 17 bases lay between the germline ends. The CDR3 totals 12 residues. CDR1 and CDR2 (germline): ENHRY, SYGVKD. CDR3 sequence (DNA): TGTGCCATCGGGACTGGAGACTTAGGGCAGTACTTC. This encodes CAIGTGDLGQYF.

The genes are TRBV30 and TRBJ1-6, with D maybe TRBD1 (5 bases). The V gene's germline CDR1 is GTSNPN and CDR2 SVGIG (reference sequence). The CDR3 extends over 13 amino acids. The ends were cut back, 2 bases at V and 9 bases at J, with 11 bases in the middle. CDR3 in amino acids: CAWSSSGGSPLHF. DNA for the CDR3: TGTGCCTGGAGTTCTTCGGGGGGTTCACCCCTCCACTTT.

J is TRBJ1-6 and V is TRBV7-2; 10 nucleotides match TRBD1. Germline V CDR1 and CDR2: SGHTA, FQGNSA. CDR3 size: 15 residues. V was pared by 5 bases and J by 10 bases, with 8 bases of the junction left unmatched. This CDR3 is CASSPRQGASSPLHF. The CDR3 coding sequence is TGTGCCAGCAGCCCCCGACAGGGGGCGAGCTCACCCCTCCACTTT.

This clone was picked up a small number of times. The chain has TRBV3-1 (or the pseudogene TRBV3-2) and TRBJ1-4; TRBD1 matches at 9 bases. CDR3 length equals 14 residues. The ends lost 3 bases at V and 9 bases at J; junction bases unmatched: 5. Per germline, CDR1 LGHDT and CDR2 YNNKEL (reference sequence). CDR3 residues: CASSHRDRAQKLFF. In DNA, the CDR3 is TGTGCCAGCAGCCACCGGGACAGGGCGCAAAAACTGTTTTTT.

This clone came up a few times. V is TRBV9 and J is TRBJ1-5; 9 bases map to TRBD1. CDR1 SGDLS and CDR2 YYNGEE come from the germline V gene. CDR3 size: 20 residues. The V segment lost 0 bases and the J segment 2 bases; nucleotides outside the gene matches: 15. The CDR3 DNA reads as TGTGCCAGCAGCGTAGGTAGGAGACAGGGGGTAATTCTGGGCAATCAGCCCCAGCATTTT. Residues: CASSVGRRQGVILGNQPQHF. Full variable domain (missing parts from reference TRBV9 and TRBJ1-5): DSGVTQTPKHLITATGQRVTLRCSPRSGDLSVYWYQQSLDQGLQFLIQYYNGEERAKGNILERFSAQQFPDLHSELNLSSLELGDSALYFCASSVGRRQGVILGNQPQHFGDGTRLSIL.

The chain recombines TRBV11-2 with TRBJ2-3; 9 bases map to TRBD2. CDR3 length equals 16 residues. Germline CDR1 reads SGHAT; CDR2 reads FQNNGV. After removal of 1 base from V and 7 bases from J, the junction contained 9 bases not matched to a gene. CDR3 coding DNA: TGTGCCAGCAGCTTAGGCCCAGCGGGGGGCACTAATACGCAGTATTTT. Encoded protein: CASSLGPAGGTNTQYF.

The chain couples TRBV30 to TRBJ2-7; D remains unclear. CDR1 and CDR2 (germline): GTSNPN, SVGIG (reference sequence). The CDR3 sequence is 12 residues long. Trimming took 5 bases from V and 0 from J, leaving 8 bases between them. CDR3 sequence reads: CAWGPLSYEQYF. The CDR3 DNA reads as TGTGCCTGGGGACCCCTCTCCTACGAGCAGTACTTC.

This rearrangement joins TRBV3-1 (or the pseudogene TRBV3-2) to TRBJ1-6; weak D call: TRBD1 (5 bases). This CDR3 contains 17 residues. The V end lost 2 bases, the J end lost 0 bases, and 11 bases lay between the germline ends. Germline CDR1 is LGHDT and CDR2 is YNNKEL (reference sequence). CDR3 residues: CASSQYRMGSYNSPLHF. The CDR3 nucleotides read TGTGCCAGCAGCCAATACAGGATGGGCTCCTATAATTCACCCCTCCACTTT.

The chain uses TRBV19 and TRBJ2-6, with D possibly TRBD1 on 5 matching bases. CDR1 LNHDA and CDR2 SQIVND come from the germline V gene (reference sequence). CDR3 length equals 14 residues. The DNA of the CDR3 is TGTGCTACTAAAGGGGTCGCTGGGGCCAACGTCCTGACTTTC. Protein product: CATKGVAGANVLTF.

The chain carries TRBV7-9 and TRBJ2-5, with D possibly matching TRBD1 (6 bases). The CDR3 loop spans 15 amino acids. The V gene's germline CDR1 is SEHNR and CDR2 FQNEAQ (reference sequence). V was cut by 2 bases and J by 2 bases, with 12 bases left in between. The CDR3 region has the DNA TGTGCCAGCAGCTTAAATCAGGGGCGGCAAGAGACCCAGTACTTC. Translation: CASSLNQGRQETQYF. The full variable domain, in which reference TRBV7-9 and TRBJ2-5 provide the parts outside the CDR3, is DTGVSQNPRHKITKRGQNVTFRCDPISEHNRLYWYRQTLGQGPEFLTYFQNEAQLEKSRLLSDRFSAERPKGSFSTLEIQRTEQGDSAMYLCASSLNQGRQETQYFGPGTRLLVL.

The chain combines TRBV30 with TRBJ2-1; 10 nucleotides line up with TRBD2. V lost 0 bases to trimming and J lost 7 bases; unmatched junction nucleotides: 3. The V gene's germline CDR1 is GTSNPN and CDR2 SVGIG (reference sequence). This CDR3 has 14 amino acids. The chain's CDR3 is CAWSVSSGRNEQFF. The CDR3 nucleotides read TGTGCCTGGAGTGTTTCTAGCGGGAGAAATGAGCAGTTCTTC.

The genes are TRBV6-5 and TRBJ2-1; maybe TRBD1 (5 bases). The germline CDR1 and CDR2 sequences are MNHEY and SVGAGI. V was trimmed by 2 bases and J by 4 bases, leaving 9 bases between them. This CDR3 spans 14 amino acids. CDR3 in DNA: TGTGCCAGCAGTTACCCAGGGATGTACAATGAGCAGTTCTTC. This gives the protein CASSYPGMYNEQFF.

V is TRBV7-9 and J is TRBJ1-4; D possibly corresponds to TRBD1 (5 bases). The CDR3 covers 15 residues. V was cut by 5 bases and J by 4 bases, with 14 bases left in between. Germline assignment: CDR1 SEHNR and CDR2 FQNEAQ (reference sequence). The CDR3 DNA reads TGTGCCAGCAGCCCAAACGGGGGGAATAATGAAAAACTGTTTTTT. Its protein is CASSPNGGNNEKLFF.

The V gene is TRBV15, the J gene TRBJ1-2; possibly TRBD1 for D (5 bases). Trimming cost V 0 bases and J 2 bases, with 10 bases left between them. Looked up from germline, CDR1 is LNHNV and CDR2 is YYDKDF (reference sequence). This CDR3 has 15 amino acids. The CDR3 nucleotides read TGTGCCACCAGCAGAGATCGGGGGGGGAACTATGGCTACACCTTC. It is translated as CATSRDRGGNYGYTF.

This rearrangement joins TRBV12-5 to TRBJ1-1; the D gene is possibly TRBD1 (6 bases). The CDR3 has 15 residues. V shed 3 bases and J shed 4 bases, with 15 bases lying between them. Germline V gene sequence: CDR1 LGHNT, CDR2 FRNRAP. CDR3 sequence reads: CASGFSWGRITEAFF. In DNA, the CDR3 is TGTGCTAGTGGTTTTTCTTGGGGGCGTATCACTGAAGCTTTCTTT.

The chain uses TRBV2 and TRBJ1-5; TRBD1 aligns across 12 bases. Germline V gene lookup returns CDR1 SNHLY and CDR2 FYNNEI. The CDR3 is 15 amino acids. J gave up 6 bases and V 11 bases, and 11 bases lay outside the gene matches. DNA for the CDR3: TGTGCCGGGACCCGGGACAGGGGGCTGGGTCAGCCCCAGCATTTT. It yields the protein CAGTRDRGLGQPQHF. Full variable domain (outside the CDR3, taken from reference TRBV2 and TRBJ1-5): EPEVTQTPSHQVTQMGQEVILRCVPISNHLYFYWYRQILGQKVEFLVSFYNNEISEKSEIFDDQFSVERPDGSNFTLKIRSTKLEDSAMYFCAGTRDRGLGQPQHFGDGTRLSIL.

The rearrangement uses TRBV7-9 and TRBJ1-6; tentative D call: TRBD1 (5 bases). From germline, CDR1 is SEHNR and CDR2 FQNEAQ (reference sequence). Trimming pared 0 bases from V and 8 bases from J, leaving 11 bases between. CDR3 length equals 15 residues. CDR3 protein: CASSLAGLRDSPLHF. The CDR3 region has the DNA TGTGCCAGCAGCTTAGCGGGGCTACGGGATTCACCCCTCCACTTT.

The chain combines TRBV19 with TRBJ1-3; a possible D gene is TRBD1 (5 bases). This CDR3 region has 12 residues. Germline CDR1 is LNHDA and CDR2 is SQIVND (reference sequence). The germline V and J ends were trimmed by 11 bases and 2 bases, with 10 bases remaining between them. This chain's CDR3 is CAGGGTGNTIYF. As DNA, the CDR3 is TGTGCCGGCGGGGGGACTGGAAACACCATATATTTT. The full variable domain, with the rest looked up from reference TRBV19 and TRBJ1-3, is DGGITQSPKYLFRKEGQNVTLSCEQNLNHDAMYWYRQDPGQGLRLIYYSQIVNDFQKGDIAEGYSVSREKKESFPLTVTSAQKNPTAFYLCAGGGTGNTIYFGEGSWLTVV.

This chain links TRBV9 with TRBJ2-1; D remains ambiguous. This CDR3 is 13 amino acids long. V lost 0 bases and J lost 10, with 11 bases in between. Per germline, CDR1 SGDLS and CDR2 YYNGEE. The CDR3 is CASSVDPAGEQFF. CDR3 DNA: TGTGCCAGCAGCGTAGACCCAGCCGGGGAGCAGTTCTTC.

The chain couples TRBV19 to TRBJ2-1, with D possibly TRBD2 on 7 matching bases. Trimming cost V 4 bases and J 6 bases, with 19 bases left between them. Germline loops: CDR1 LNHDA, CDR2 SQIVND (reference sequence). The CDR3 extends over 16 amino acids. The CDR3: CASSSSGAGVGNEQFF. The CDR3 nucleotides read TGTGCCAGTAGTAGCTCGGGGGCGGGAGTTGGCAATGAGCAGTTCTTC.